Listed here are 21 T cell receptor beta chains from one sample, sequenced in a study of Ad26.COV2.S vaccination and SARS-CoV-2 variants. Treatment denoted: over 15 received Ad26.COV2.S at low or high dose, single or two shots; roughly 5 received placebo; per-sample allocation not given. The samples date from day 63 after the first vaccine or placebo injection. Assay: immunoSEQ multiplex PCR; the TCRdb copy retains only in-frame clones and omits some. Of about 350,000 clones in the sample, roughly 90% were seen once. Sequenced here: peripheral blood, sampled in a trial of Ad26.COV2.S vaccine versus placebo. These receptor sequences come from a person between 18 and 60 years old who received the Ad26.COV2.S COVID-19 vaccine or a placebo.

This clone was seen just once. The gene calls are TRBV6-2 or TRBV6-3 and TRBJ2-2, with D perhaps matching TRBD1 (5 bases). The germline V gene has CDR1 MNHEY and CDR2 SVGEGT. V lost 0 bases to trimming and J lost 9 bases, with 14 bases between them. This CDR3 has 15 amino acids. The CDR3 loop is CASSYSIDSIRELFF. The DNA of the CDR3 is TGTGCCAGCAGTTACTCAATCGACAGCATCAGGGAGCTGTTTTTT.

The rearrangement joins TRBV12-3 or TRBV12-4 to TRBJ1-1; D not certain. Trimming stripped 8 bases from V and 3 bases from J, with 10 bases between. There are 12 residues in the CDR3. The CDR3 bases are TGTGCCAGCGTTGGGTGGTACACTGAAGCTTTCTTT. Translating gives CASVGWYTEAFF.

The chain couples TRBV6-1 to TRBJ1-5; maybe TRBD1 (5 bases). Germline V gives CDR1 MNHNS, CDR2 SASEGT. Trimming cost V 2 bases and J 4 bases, with 15 bases left between them. There are 16 residues in the CDR3. The CDR3 DNA sequence: TGTGCCAGCAGTGAAAGCTTGGCAGGGACTAATCAGCCCCAGCATTTT. This codes for CASSESLAGTNQPQHF.

The J gene is TRBJ2-1, the V gene TRBV6-5, with 11 bases that match TRBD2. This CDR3 has 14 amino acids. Per germline, CDR1 MNHEY and CDR2 SVGAGI. V lost 6 bases and J lost 8; bases outside the gene matches: 6. The DNA for the CDR3 is TGTGCCAGCAGGGAGCTAGCGGGAGGACATGAGCAGTTCTTC. Residues: CASRELAGGHEQFF.

Turning to this clone: The sample holds other DNA sequences that translate to the same CDR3. CDR3 amino acids: CASSLGYNEQFF. Written as DNA, the CDR3 is TGTGCCAGCAGTTTAGGCTACAATGAGCAGTTCTTC. The J gene is TRBJ2-1, the V gene TRBV27; no clear D. V was trimmed by 2 bases and J by 3 bases, leaving 2 bases between them. CDR1 is MNHEY, CDR2 SMNVEV, per germline (reference sequence). There are 12 residues in the CDR3.

The chain couples TRBV7-9 to TRBJ1-1; D may be TRBD1 (5 bases). The CDR3 is 14 residues long. V was shortened by 6 bases and J by 1 base, with 12 bases between the two germline ends. Germline loops: CDR1 SEHNR, CDR2 FQNEAQ (reference sequence). The chain's CDR3 is CASRAGRSNTEAFF. CDR3 nucleotide sequence: TGTGCCAGCAGAGCGGGACGGTCGAACACTGAAGCTTTCTTT.

The chain couples TRBV19 to TRBJ1-5; no reliable D call. Looked up from germline, CDR1 is LNHDA and CDR2 is SQIVND (reference sequence). V dropped 6 bases and J dropped 2 bases, with 5 bases sitting between them. This CDR3 is 12 amino acids long. DNA for the CDR3: TGTGCCAGTAGAAGGGGCAATCAGCCCCAGCATTTT. Translation gives CASRRGNQPQHF.

This sequence joins TRBV12-3 or TRBV12-4 and TRBJ2-7; D not resolved. The V end lost 6 bases, the J end lost 2 bases, and 8 bases lay between the germline ends. The CDR3 contains 12 residues. CDR3 nucleotides: TGTGCCAGCAGGAGATACCCCTACGAGCAGTACTTC. This encodes CASRRYPYEQYF.

The chain combines TRBV5-1 with TRBJ1-4, with D possibly TRBD1 on 5 matching bases. Germline V gene sequence: CDR1 SGHRS, CDR2 YFSETQ. Trimming cost V 4 bases and J 5 bases, with 15 bases left between them. The CDR3 covers 15 residues. CDR3 nucleotide sequence: TGCGCCAGCAGCCCCACCGGGACTCTGAATGAAAAACTGTTTTTT. Translated: CASSPTGTLNEKLFF.

Remarks on this clone: A much larger clone sits a single nucleotide away, making a read error possible. J is TRBJ1-3 and V is TRBV11-2, with 7 bases identical to TRBD1. Germline assignment: CDR1 SGHAT and CDR2 FQNNGV. CDR3 length: 14 amino acids. V lost 4 bases, J lost 1 base, and 1 base stayed unmatched. The CDR3 nucleotides read TGTGCCAGCAGCTCGACAGGGTCTGGAAACACCATATATTTT. This translates into CASSSTGSGNTIYF.

The chain is built from TRBV9 and TRBJ2-3; TRBD2 matches 9 bases. CDR3 length: 14 residues. Germline CDR1 is SGDLS and CDR2 is YYNGEE. J gave up 3 bases and V 4 bases, and 3 bases lay outside the gene matches. For the CDR3, the DNA is TGTGCCAGCAGCAGTAGCGGGAGTACAGATACGCAGTATTTT. Its translation is CASSSSGSTDTQYF.

The chain has TRBV7-2 and TRBJ2-1, with D maybe TRBD1 (5 bases). The V and J ends lost 6 bases and 2 bases respectively, with 11 bases between them. The length of the CDR3 is 14 residues. CDR1 SGHTA and CDR2 FQGNSA come from the germline V gene. The CDR3 is CASRLRQTYNEQFF. The CDR3 DNA reads as TGTGCCAGCAGACTGCGACAGACCTACAATGAGCAGTTCTTC.

This clone was picked up a small number of times. For the CDR3, the DNA is TGTGCCAGCAGTCCTCGGATTTTCGGGGGCATGAACACTGAAGCTTTCTTT. This translates into CASSPRIFGGMNTEAFF. The rearrangement joins TRBV28 to TRBJ1-1; tentative D call: TRBD1 (6 bases). The CDR3 extends over 17 amino acids. V gave up 5 bases and J gave up 0 bases, with 19 bases separating them. The germline V gene has CDR1 MDHEN and CDR2 SYDVKM.

This chain links TRBV18 with TRBJ2-3; D remains ambiguous. From germline, CDR1 is KGHSH and CDR2 LQKENI. Trimming shortened V by 3 bases and J by 2 bases, and 6 bases separated the two germline ends. This CDR3 comprises 13 residues. As DNA, the CDR3 is TGTGCCAGCTCACCGCTCGACACAGATACGCAGTATTTT. Translated, it gives CASSPLDTDTQYF.

The chain uses TRBV7-9 and TRBJ2-5, with TRBD2 matching over 9 bases. There are 17 residues in the CDR3. J lost 5 bases, V lost 6 bases, and 16 bases had no gene match. Germline assignment: CDR1 SEHNR and CDR2 FQNEAQ (reference sequence). The CDR3 spells CASSPGLARQGGETQYF. CDR3 nucleotide sequence: TGTGCCAGCAGTCCGGGACTAGCAAGACAAGGGGGGGAGACCCAGTACTTC.

This chain uses TRBV6-6 with TRBJ2-3, with 12 bases identical to TRBD2. Germline V gene data show CDR1 as MNHNY and CDR2 as SVGAGI (reference sequence). The V and J ends lost 2 bases and 6 bases, in that order; junction bases with no gene match: 6. The CDR3 covers 16 residues. The CDR3 here is CASSYRTSGGHDTQYF. CDR3 coding DNA: TGTGCCAGCAGTTACCGCACTAGCGGGGGGCATGATACGCAGTATTTT.

The rearrangement uses TRBV6-5 and TRBJ1-2, with a tentative D call TRBD1 (5 bases). Trimming cost V 2 bases and J 7 bases, with 14 bases left between them. The CDR3 has 14 amino acids. Germline CDR1 is MNHEY and CDR2 is SVGAGI. The CDR3 is CASSYITSGSGYTF. The CDR3, as DNA: TGTGCCAGCAGTTACATTACGTCAGGGAGTGGCTACACCTTC.

The genes are TRBV9 and TRBJ2-1; 7 bases fit TRBD1. Germline CDR1 is SGDLS and CDR2 is YYNGEE. The CDR3 is made up of 17 amino acids. Unmatched junction bases numbered 11, after V lost 5 bases and J lost 0 bases. CDR3 coding DNA: TGTGCCAGCAGTTTTAGCCGGGACAGAAGCTCCTACAATGAGCAGTTCTTC. Its protein is CASSFSRDRSSYNEQFF.

This clone is a singleton in its sample. The V and J genes are TRBV24-1 and TRBJ2-5; D uncertain. Germline loops: CDR1 KGHDR, CDR2 SFDVKD. CDR3 length equals 15 residues. Trimming stripped 2 bases from V and 0 bases from J, with 9 bases between. The CDR3 nucleotides read TGTGCCACCAGTGATTCGGTCCCGTACCAAGAGACCCAGTACTTC. As protein: CATSDSVPYQETQYF.

This chain links TRBV27 with TRBJ1-2, with D possibly matching TRBD1 (6 bases). Looked up from germline, CDR1 is MNHEY and CDR2 is SMNVEV (reference sequence). The CDR3 has 17 amino acids. V was shortened by 1 base and J by 6 bases, with 21 bases between the two germline ends. CDR3 loop: CASSLYGQSGRADGYTF. CDR3 DNA: TGTGCCAGCAGTTTATACGGACAGTCAGGACGTGCGGATGGCTACACCTTC.

The V gene is TRBV2, the J gene TRBJ2-3; D possibly corresponds to TRBD2 (6 bases). CDR1 is SNHLY, CDR2 FYNNEI, per germline. The germline V and J ends were trimmed by 6 bases and 4 bases, with 20 bases remaining between them. This CDR3 has 16 residues. The CDR3 DNA is TGTGCCAGCAGCCTAGCCCGACTAGGAGGCTCAGATACGCAGTATTTT. Translating it yields CASSLARLGGSDTQYF.